This paragraph covers one T cell receptor beta chain sequence. Its antigen specificity is not known. No quality values exist for individual bases; no much larger clone is one base distant. Sequencing took place on an Illumina HiSeq 2500. Quantitative 5'-RACE with molecular barcodes was the method used to prepare the TCR beta libraries. In the original analysis: Disease-linked TCR variants were identified with a new computational method built on a probabilistic model of VDJ rearrangement. Starting from the raw public reads, TCRdb applied fastp trimming at Q25, assembled clones with MiXCR and retained in-frame beta chains. One record per CDR3 amino acid sequence lists the most common genes and DNA. In this record, the V and J calls reflect TCRdb's handling and not the investigators' own analysis. The sample includes roughly 670,000 distinct CDR3 sequences, with under 20% observed a single time. About a fifth of the sample is taken by the ten largest.

The data were obtained in a study of CD8 T cells in ankylosing spondylitis (dated 2017 in TCRdb). Broadly, across the study: To find TCR variants linked to disease, the study profiled T cell receptor beta repertoires in ankylosing spondylitis patients and healthy donors. In total, the full study cohort was made up of roughly 110 healthy donors and roughly 27 ankylosing spondylitis patients. Peripheral blood samples were taken, and synovial fluid was additionally collected from ankylosing spondylitis patients.

The paper's findings and limits, for the study overall: Blood from ankylosing spondylitis patients appeared to be characterized by a TCR beta motif composed of 7 to 9 highly homologous amino acid variants. A CD8+ phenotype was shown by the disease-linked clones, which were found at relatively low frequencies in peripheral blood. Some TCR beta motif variants had previously been reported in synovial fluid and blood of reactive arthritis patients, which suggested common disease-initiation mechanisms. According to the report, matched synovial fluid samples from ankylosing spondylitis patients were significantly enriched for the disease-linked clones.

The sequenced sample consisted of blood, either unsorted or a sorted T cell fraction (not recorded which). The sequence was collected from a male donor with ankylosing spondylitis.

The bases are TGCAGTGCTCGGGACGGGGAGAGCTCCTACGAGCAGTACTTC. It translates to CSARDGESSYEQYF. Recombination linked TRBV20-1 to TRBJ2-7, with the D gene possibly TRBD1 or TRBD2, each one fitting 5 bases. The germline V gene (reference sequence) yields DFQATT for CDR1 and SNEGSKA for CDR2. V sheds 5 bases and J sheds 0 bases, leaving 14 bases between their ends. Reading from cysteine to phenylalanine, the CDR3 counts 14 amino acids. Here the CDR3 DNA is all that survives: 42 bases in frame from base 1.